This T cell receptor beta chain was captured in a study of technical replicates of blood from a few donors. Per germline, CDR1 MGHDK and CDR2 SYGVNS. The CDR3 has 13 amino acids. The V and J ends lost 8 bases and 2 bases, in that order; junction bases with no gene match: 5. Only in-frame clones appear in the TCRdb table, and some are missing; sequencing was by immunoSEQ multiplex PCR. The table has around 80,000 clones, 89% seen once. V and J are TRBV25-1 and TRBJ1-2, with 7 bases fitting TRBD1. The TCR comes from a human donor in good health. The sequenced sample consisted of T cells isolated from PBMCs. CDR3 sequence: CASWTGSNYGYTF. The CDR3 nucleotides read TGTGCCAGCTGGACAGGCTCAAACTATGGCTACACCTTC.